Presented here are 11 T cell receptor beta chains from one specimen sequenced in a study of blood T cell repertoires in COVID-19. Repertoires were generated with immunoSEQ multiplex PCR, while TCRdb's copy carries only in-frame clones and drops some. Among about 120,000 clones, 81% were seen once, and the ten largest hold roughly 10%. Material: peripheral blood. These receptors all stem from a human donor in a cohort sampled during active COVID-19.

This clone has only one observation. The gene calls are TRBV6-2 or TRBV6-3 and TRBJ2-1; 10 positions match TRBD2. Trimming removed 5 bases from V and 6 bases from J; junction bases left unmatched: 7. Per germline, CDR1 MNHEY and CDR2 SVGEGT. The CDR3 runs 15 residues. In DNA, the CDR3 is TGTGCCAGCAGTAAGAGCGGGAGGGCCGTCAATGAGCAGTTCTTC. Translated: CASSKSGRAVNEQFF.

The V gene is TRBV6-6, the J gene TRBJ2-5; a weak D match, TRBD1 (5 bases). Germline V gene sequence: CDR1 MNHNY, CDR2 SVGAGI (reference sequence). The V end was cut by 2 bases, the J end by 4 bases, with 14 bases between. CDR3 length: 15 amino acids. CDR3 nucleotide sequence: TGTGCCAGCAGTTACGACAGCCTTTCCCCAGAGACCCAGTACTTC. The encoded protein is CASSYDSLSPETQYF.

This chain connects TRBV27 to TRBJ1-5; 8 bases line up with TRBD1. CDR3 size: 15 residues. Trimming at V came to 5 bases and at J to 2 bases, leaving 5 bases not matched to a gene. Germline V gene lookup returns CDR1 MNHEY and CDR2 SMNVEV (reference sequence). CDR3 loop: CASSRTGSGNQPQHF. As DNA, the CDR3 is TGTGCCAGCAGTCGGACAGGGTCGGGCAATCAGCCCCAGCATTTT.

V is TRBV28 and J is TRBJ2-4; D is ambiguous. Trimming took off 5 bases at V and 2 bases at J, with 10 bases between the two ends. Germline V CDR1 and CDR2: MDHEN, SYDVKM. This CDR3 comprises 14 residues. CDR3 coding DNA: TGTGCCAGCAGTCCCGCGGAGACCAAAAACATTCAGTACTTC. Its translation is CASSPAETKNIQYF.

This chain connects TRBV23-1 to TRBJ1-5; no firm D call. TRBV23-1 is recorded as an ORF, its role being uncertain. The CDR3 extends over 18 amino acids. The V end lost 0 bases, the J end lost 4 bases, and 19 bases lay between the germline ends. As DNA, the CDR3 is TGCGCCAGCAGTCAATCGGCCCCCCCTTGGAGCACTAATCAGCCCCAGCATTTT. Translated, it gives CASSQSAPPWSTNQPQHF.

The rearrangement links TRBV5-6 to TRBJ2-2; TRBD1 might be the D (6 bases). The ends were cut back, 2 bases at V and 4 bases at J, with 15 bases in the middle. The CDR3 length is 16 residues. Germline V CDR1 and CDR2: SGHDT, YYEEEE. CDR3 coding DNA: TGTGCCAGCAGCTTTGGTCTCTCGACAGGCACCGGGGAGCTGTTTTTT. It yields the protein CASSFGLSTGTGELFF.

This sequence joins TRBV6-2 or TRBV6-3 and TRBJ1-1; D is ambiguous. Trimming took 7 bases from V and 4 from J, leaving 19 bases between them. The CDR3 has 15 residues. Germline CDR1 reads MNHEY; CDR2 reads SVGEGT. The CDR3 coding sequence is TGTGCCAGCACCCCCTGGGAGGGAGGTAGCACTGAAGCTTTCTTT. Its translation: CASTPWEGGSTEAFF.

V usage is TRBV5-1 and J usage is TRBJ1-1; D unresolved. CDR3 length: 16 residues. Between the trimmed V and J ends, which lost 2 bases and 0 bases, there was a span of 14 bases. Germline loops: CDR1 SGHRS, CDR2 YFSETQ. CDR3 amino acids: CASSFNSGIMNTEAFF. CDR3 bases: TGCGCCAGCAGCTTTAATTCAGGAATCATGAACACTGAAGCTTTCTTT.

This clone was seen more than once but under ten times. The CDR3 reads CASSTRRTGTYEQYF. Here the CDR3 DNA reads TGTGCCAGTAGTACTCGACGGACAGGAACCTACGAGCAGTACTTC. This chain joins TRBV19 and TRBJ2-7; the match to TRBD1 covers 7 bases. Germline loops: CDR1 LNHDA, CDR2 SQIVND (reference sequence). This CDR3 has 15 residues. Trimming removed 4 bases from V and 2 bases from J; junction bases left unmatched: 8. Full variable domain (missing parts from reference TRBV19 and TRBJ2-7): DGGITQSPKYLFRKEGQNVTLSCEQNLNHDAMYWYRQDPGQGLRLIYYSQIVNDFQKGDIAEGYSVSREKKESFPLTVTSAQKNPTAFYLCASSTRRTGTYEQYFGPGTRLTVT.

This chain connects TRBV28 to TRBJ1-4; 11 positions match TRBD1. The CDR3 is 16 residues long. From germline, CDR1 is MDHEN and CDR2 SYDVKM. J gave up 7 bases and V 3 bases, and 7 bases lay outside the gene matches. CDR3: CASSFSGTGGIEKLFF. The CDR3 nucleotides read TGTGCCAGCAGTTTTTCCGGGACAGGGGGGATTGAAAAACTGTTTTTT.

The rearrangement links TRBV7-9 to TRBJ1-2; maybe TRBD1 (5 bases). The CDR3 runs 14 residues. Trimming shortened V by 1 base and J by 4 bases, and 10 bases separated the two germline ends. CDR1 SEHNR and CDR2 FQNEAQ come from the germline V gene (reference sequence). The CDR3 reads CASSLEVGLYGYTF. CDR3 sequence (DNA): TGTGCCAGCAGCTTAGAGGTGGGACTCTATGGCTACACCTTC.